This entry features one TCR beta chain sequence. Germline V gives CDR1 SGHRS, CDR2 YFSETQ. V was trimmed by 1 base and J by 0 bases, leaving 14 bases between them. The CDR3 totals 16 residues. Clones were read by immunoSEQ multiplex PCR, and TCRdb kept only the in-frame ones, dropping some. The profile shows some 500,000 clones, 90% to 97% of them singletons. This sample is part of a study of shared clonotypes between healthy human individuals. The TCR comes from a woman aged 25 to 39 in good health. The source material was naive CD4+ T cells sorted from blood. The subset denotes: CD45RA+ positively selected. The gene calls are TRBV5-1 and TRBJ2-7; D is possibly TRBD1 (5 bases). The CDR3 loop is CASSLRLGLSSYEQYF. As DNA, the CDR3 is TGCGCCAGCAGCTTGAGGTTGGGGCTTAGCTCCTACGAGCAGTACTTC.